The 18 T cell receptor beta chains listed next were all sequenced from one sample in a study of OX40 agonist ivuxolimab in advanced cancers. Clones were read by immunoSEQ multiplex PCR, and TCRdb kept only the in-frame ones, dropping some. In the table there are 35,000 to 45,000 clones, 89% of which are singletons. Sequencing was performed on CD4+ or CD8+ T cells sorted from blood, taken in a trial of the OX40 agonist ivuxolimab. These receptor sequences come from an adult with an advanced solid tumor such as melanoma, head and neck, liver or kidney cancer.

The genes are TRBV7-9 and TRBJ2-2, with TRBD2 matching 8 bases. CDR3 length: 14 residues. Germline V gene lookup returns CDR1 SEHNR and CDR2 FQNEAQ (reference sequence). The V segment lost 10 bases and the J segment 4 bases; nucleotides outside the gene matches: 8. The CDR3 is CATPGLVGTGELFF. The DNA of the CDR3 is TGTGCCACCCCGGGACTAGTGGGCACCGGGGAGCTGTTTTTT.

The rearrangement links TRBV13 to TRBJ2-5; possible D gene TRBD1, 5 bases. The end of the DNA aligns better with TRBJ2-7, so the J call may be wrong. Germline V gene lookup returns CDR1 PRHDT and CDR2 FYEKMQ (reference sequence). CDR3 length equals 13 residues. The CDR3 sequence is CASSLGRTYEQYF. As DNA, the CDR3 is TGTGCCAGCAGCTTGGGGCGGACCTACGAGCAGTACTTC.

This chain uses TRBV19 with TRBJ2-1, with D perhaps TRBD2 (7 bases). Germline-derived CDR1 and CDR2 are LNHDA and SQIVND (reference sequence). V was shortened by 5 bases and J by 4 bases, with 12 bases between the two germline ends. CDR3 length: 14 amino acids. In DNA, the CDR3 is TGTGCCAGTAGTCGCAGGGGACTATACAATGAGCAGTTCTTC. Protein: CASSRRGLYNEQFF.

The chain uses TRBV6-4 and TRBJ1-5; TRBD1 aligns across 9 bases. Germline CDR1 and CDR2: MRHNA and SNTAGT. J lost 2 bases, V lost 6 bases, and 5 bases had no gene match. The CDR3 totals 15 residues. CDR3 coding DNA: TGTGCCAGCAGAGGGGACAGGGCAGGCAATCAGCCCCAGCATTTT. Amino acid sequence: CASRGDRAGNQPQHF.

The chain couples TRBV2 to TRBJ1-1; the D gene is possibly TRBD1 (5 bases). Per germline, CDR1 SNHLY and CDR2 FYNNEI. The CDR3 runs 14 residues. With 11 bases removed from V and 0 bases from J, the gap between germline ends came to 16 bases. The CDR3 region is CAVLPGRVNTEAFF. The DNA of the CDR3 is TGTGCCGTCTTACCGGGACGGGTGAACACTGAAGCTTTCTTT. The variable domain in full, completed from reference TRBV2 and TRBJ1-1, reads EPEVTQTPSHQVTQMGQEVILRCVPISNHLYFYWYRQILGQKVEFLVSFYNNEISEKSEIFDDQFSVERPDGSNFTLKIRSTKLEDSAMYFCAVLPGRVNTEAFFGQGTRLTVV.

This chain uses TRBV7-8 with TRBJ2-3, with 14 bases that match TRBD2. Germline V gives CDR1 SGHVS, CDR2 FQNEAQ. With V trimmed by 5 bases and J by 2 bases, 6 bases remained unmatched. The CDR3 totals 17 residues. For the CDR3, the DNA is TGTGCCAGCAGCGGAGGGACTAGCGGGGGCATCACAGATACGCAGTATTTT. Encoded protein: CASSGGTSGGITDTQYF.

This clone was observed a single time. The CDR3 spells CASSAPGTSGTHYEQYF. The CDR3 bases are TGTGCCAGCAGTGCGCCAGGGACTAGCGGGACCCACTACGAGCAGTACTTC. The chain links TRBV6-1 to TRBJ2-7, with 13 bases that match TRBD2. CDR3 length equals 17 residues. Germline lookup yields CDR1 MNHNS and CDR2 SASEGT. The junction had 9 bases not matched to a gene; V was cut back by 4 bases and J by 3 bases.

The rearrangement links TRBV6-5 to TRBJ1-6; a weak D match, TRBD1 (5 bases). V was shortened by 4 bases and J by 9 bases, with 10 bases between the two germline ends. CDR3 length: 13 residues. In germline, CDR1 is MNHEY, CDR2 SVGAGI. This CDR3 reads CASSWQGGSPLHF. The CDR3, as DNA: TGTGCCAGCAGTTGGCAGGGTGGTTCACCCCTCCACTTT.

The chain uses TRBV4-2 and TRBJ1-1, with 7 bases identical to TRBD1. The V gene end was trimmed by 3 bases and the J gene end by 4 bases; junction bases not matched to a gene: 5. Germline assignment: CDR1 LGHNA and CDR2 YNFKEQ. The CDR3 covers 14 residues. CDR3 sequence reads: CASSHTDRATEAFF. CDR3 in DNA: TGTGCCAGCAGCCACACAGACAGGGCCACTGAAGCTTTCTTT.

As DNA, the CDR3 is TGTGCCAGCAGCTTATGGCAGGGGGACAACGAGCAGTACTTC. Translation: CASSLWQGDNEQYF. V gene TRBV7-2 combines with J gene TRBJ2-7; 7 bases fit TRBD1. CDR3 size: 14 residues. Germline CDR1 SGHTA, CDR2 FQGNSA. J gave up 5 bases and V 2 bases, and 6 bases lay outside the gene matches.

This chain uses TRBV7-2 with TRBJ2-5; no definite D call. V was pared by 6 bases and J by 4 bases, with 12 bases between. The CDR3 is 13 residues long. Germline V gene sequence: CDR1 SGHTA, CDR2 FQGNSA. CDR3 nucleotide sequence: TGTGCCAGCAGTCCGACACGGTTAGAGACCCAGTACTTC. It encodes CASSPTRLETQYF.

The chain uses TRBV19 and TRBJ1-2, with D unresolved. The V and J ends lost 8 bases and 7 bases respectively, with 17 bases between them. Germline CDR1 reads LNHDA; CDR2 reads SQIVND (reference sequence). This CDR3 contains 13 residues. In DNA form, the CDR3 reads TGTGCCAGTGGCCTGTCGGCCTATAGTGGCTACACCTTC. Its translation: CASGLSAYSGYTF.

This clone was counted a single time. The chain joins TRBV4-1 to TRBJ1-1; D gene unclear. Germline CDR1 reads MGHRA; CDR2 reads YSYEKL. Trimming removed 5 bases at V and 5 bases at J, with 12 bases between. CDR3 length: 13 residues. CDR3 in DNA: TGCGCCAGCAGCTATGTGGGAGGAACTGAAGCTTTCTTT. Translated: CASSYVGGTEAFF.

The V call is TRBV9, the J call TRBJ2-7, with 8 positions matching TRBD2. Germline lookup yields CDR1 SGDLS and CDR2 YYNGEE. The CDR3 length is 14 residues. V was pared by 10 bases and J by 5 bases, with 14 bases of the junction left unmatched. The CDR3 DNA reads as TGTGCCTCCAACCTGACTAGCGTGATCAACGAGCAGTACTTC. This encodes CASNLTSVINEQYF.

The chain carries TRBV6-1 and TRBJ1-2; 11 bases fit TRBD1. The ends lost 1 base at V and 7 bases at J; junction bases unmatched: 5. Looked up from germline, CDR1 is MNHNS and CDR2 is SASEGT. The CDR3 has 15 residues. CDR3 DNA sequence: TGTGCCAGCAGTGAAGAGGGACAGGGGGTAGGTGGCTACACCTTC. Amino acids: CASSEEGQGVGGYTF.

The gene calls are TRBV6-5 and TRBJ1-1; perhaps TRBD1 as D (5 bases). V lost 2 bases and J 2 bases, leaving 12 bases between the germline ends. Germline CDR1 MNHEY, CDR2 SVGAGI. This CDR3 contains 15 residues. CDR3 loop: CASSYPGRGNTEAFF. The CDR3 DNA sequence: TGTGCCAGCAGTTACCCGGGGCGGGGAAACACTGAAGCTTTCTTT.

This CDR3 reads CASSPPPPGPTKNIQYF. The CDR3 region has the DNA TGTGCCAGCAGCCCACCGCCGCCAGGGCCGACCAAAAACATTCAGTACTTC. The chain combines TRBV7-9 with TRBJ2-4; D is possibly TRBD1 (5 bases). V lost 5 bases and J 2 bases, leaving 19 bases between the germline ends. This CDR3 is built from 17 residues. Germline assignment: CDR1 SEHNR and CDR2 FQNEAQ (reference sequence).

This rearrangement joins TRBV19 to TRBJ1-3; D is unclear. CDR1 LNHDA and CDR2 SQIVND come from the germline V gene (reference sequence). Trimming shortened V by 5 bases and J by 2 bases, and 7 bases separated the two germline ends. The CDR3 loop spans 13 amino acids. CDR3 sequence: CASSFTPGNTIYF. The CDR3 nucleotides are TGTGCCAGTAGTTTTACTCCTGGAAACACCATATATTTT.